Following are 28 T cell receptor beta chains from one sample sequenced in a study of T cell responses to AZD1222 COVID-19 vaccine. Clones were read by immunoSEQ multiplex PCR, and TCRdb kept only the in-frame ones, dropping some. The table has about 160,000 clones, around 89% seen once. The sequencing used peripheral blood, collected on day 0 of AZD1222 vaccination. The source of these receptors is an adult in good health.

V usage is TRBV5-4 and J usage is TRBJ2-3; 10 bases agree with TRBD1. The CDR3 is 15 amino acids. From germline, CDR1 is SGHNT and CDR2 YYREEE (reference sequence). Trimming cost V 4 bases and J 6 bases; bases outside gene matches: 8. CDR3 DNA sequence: TGTGCCAGCAGCCTAGGGGACAGGGGTGGGGATACGCAGTATTTT. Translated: CASSLGDRGGDTQYF.

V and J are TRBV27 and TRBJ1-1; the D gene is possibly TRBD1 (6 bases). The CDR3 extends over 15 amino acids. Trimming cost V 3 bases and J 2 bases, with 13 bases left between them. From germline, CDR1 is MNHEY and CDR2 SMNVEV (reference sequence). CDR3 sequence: CASSFRDIINTEAFF. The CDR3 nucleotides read TGTGCCAGCAGTTTTCGGGACATCATTAACACTGAAGCTTTCTTT.

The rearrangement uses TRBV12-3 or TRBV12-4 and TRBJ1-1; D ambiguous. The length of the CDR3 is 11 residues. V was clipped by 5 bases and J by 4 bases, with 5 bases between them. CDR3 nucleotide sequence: TGTGCCAGCAGTCCAGGCACTGAAGCTTTCTTT. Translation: CASSPGTEAFF.

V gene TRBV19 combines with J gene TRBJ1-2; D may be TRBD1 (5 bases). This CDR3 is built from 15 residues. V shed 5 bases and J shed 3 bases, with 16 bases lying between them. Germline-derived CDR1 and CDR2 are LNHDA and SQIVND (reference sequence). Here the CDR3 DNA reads TGTGCCAGTAGTGCAGGGACTCGGTTTGACTATGGCTACACCTTC. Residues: CASSAGTRFDYGYTF.

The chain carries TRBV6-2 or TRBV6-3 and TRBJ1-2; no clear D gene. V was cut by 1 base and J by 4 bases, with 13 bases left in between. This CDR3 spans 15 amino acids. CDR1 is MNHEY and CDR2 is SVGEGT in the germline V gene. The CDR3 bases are TGTGCCAGCAGTTACTGGAACGGCGGGGTCTATGGCTACACCTTC. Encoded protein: CASSYWNGGVYGYTF.

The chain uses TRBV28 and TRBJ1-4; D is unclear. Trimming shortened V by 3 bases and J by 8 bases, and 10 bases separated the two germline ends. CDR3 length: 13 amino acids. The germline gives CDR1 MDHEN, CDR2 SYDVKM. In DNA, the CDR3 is TGTGCCAGCAGTTTCCCGGCCGGGGAAAAACTGTTTTTT. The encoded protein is CASSFPAGEKLFF.

The CDR3 region is CASSPTGNYGYTF. The CDR3 bases are TGTGCCAGCAGTCCCACAGGGAACTATGGCTACACCTTC. The chain joins TRBV12-3 or TRBV12-4 to TRBJ1-2, with D perhaps TRBD1 (6 bases). The CDR3 totals 13 residues. V lost 5 bases to trimming and J lost 2 bases, with 9 bases between them.

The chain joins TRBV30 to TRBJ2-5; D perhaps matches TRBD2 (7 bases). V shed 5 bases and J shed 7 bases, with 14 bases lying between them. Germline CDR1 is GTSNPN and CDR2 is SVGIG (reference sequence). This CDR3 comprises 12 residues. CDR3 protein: CAWGEGGRTQYF. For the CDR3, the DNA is TGTGCCTGGGGGGAGGGGGGTAGGACCCAGTACTTC.

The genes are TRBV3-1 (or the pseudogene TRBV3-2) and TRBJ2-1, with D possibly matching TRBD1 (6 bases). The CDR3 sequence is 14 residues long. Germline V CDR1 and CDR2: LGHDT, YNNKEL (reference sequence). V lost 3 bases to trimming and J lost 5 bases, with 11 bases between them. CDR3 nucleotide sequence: TGTGCCAGCAGCCAGGACCGGGACAACAATGAGCAGTTCTTC. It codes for CASSQDRDNNEQFF.

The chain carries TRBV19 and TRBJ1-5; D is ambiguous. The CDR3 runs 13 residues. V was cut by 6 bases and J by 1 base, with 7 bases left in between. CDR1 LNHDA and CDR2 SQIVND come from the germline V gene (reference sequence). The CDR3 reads CASSGESNQPQHF. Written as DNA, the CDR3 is TGTGCCAGTAGCGGGGAGAGCAATCAGCCCCAGCATTTT. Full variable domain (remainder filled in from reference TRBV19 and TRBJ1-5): DGGITQSPKYLFRKEGQNVTLSCEQNLNHDAMYWYRQDPGQGLRLIYYSQIVNDFQKGDIAEGYSVSREKKESFPLTVTSAQKNPTAFYLCASSGESNQPQHFGDGTRLSIL.

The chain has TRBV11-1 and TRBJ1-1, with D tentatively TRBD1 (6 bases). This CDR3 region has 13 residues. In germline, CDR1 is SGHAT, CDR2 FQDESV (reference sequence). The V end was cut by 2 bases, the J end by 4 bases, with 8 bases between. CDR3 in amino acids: CASSLQGSTEAFF. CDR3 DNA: TGTGCCAGCAGCTTACAGGGGAGCACTGAAGCTTTCTTT.

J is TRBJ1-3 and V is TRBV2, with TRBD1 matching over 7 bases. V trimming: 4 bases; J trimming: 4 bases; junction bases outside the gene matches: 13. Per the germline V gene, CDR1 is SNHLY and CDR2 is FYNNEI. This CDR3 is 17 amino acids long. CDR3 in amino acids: CASSGGRAGGKGNTIYF. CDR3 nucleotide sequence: TGTGCCAGCAGTGGAGGAAGGGCAGGGGGGAAAGGAAACACCATATATTTT.

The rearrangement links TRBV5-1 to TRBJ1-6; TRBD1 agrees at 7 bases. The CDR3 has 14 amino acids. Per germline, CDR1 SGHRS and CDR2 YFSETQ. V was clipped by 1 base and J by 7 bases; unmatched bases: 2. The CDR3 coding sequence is TGCGCCAGCAGCTTGAGACAGGGAAATTCACCCCTCCACTTT. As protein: CASSLRQGNSPLHF.

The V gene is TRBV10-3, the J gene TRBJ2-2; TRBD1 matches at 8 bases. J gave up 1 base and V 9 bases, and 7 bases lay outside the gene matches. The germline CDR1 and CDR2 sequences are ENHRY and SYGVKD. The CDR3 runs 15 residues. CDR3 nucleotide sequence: TGTGCCATAAACCCGGGACAGGAGAACACCGGGGAGCTGTTTTTT. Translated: CAINPGQENTGELFF.

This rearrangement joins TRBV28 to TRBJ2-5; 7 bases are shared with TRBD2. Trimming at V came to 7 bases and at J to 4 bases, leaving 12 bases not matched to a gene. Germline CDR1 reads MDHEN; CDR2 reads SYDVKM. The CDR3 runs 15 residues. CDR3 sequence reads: CASIPSSGGIETQYF. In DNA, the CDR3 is TGTGCCAGCATACCTTCATCGGGGGGAATAGAGACCCAGTACTTC. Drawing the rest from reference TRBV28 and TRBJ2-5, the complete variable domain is DVKVTQSSRYLVKRTGEKVFLECVQDMDHENMFWYRQDPGLGLRLIYFSYDVKMKEKGDIPEGYSVSREKKERFSLILESASTNQTSMYLCASIPSSGGIETQYFGPGTRLLVL.

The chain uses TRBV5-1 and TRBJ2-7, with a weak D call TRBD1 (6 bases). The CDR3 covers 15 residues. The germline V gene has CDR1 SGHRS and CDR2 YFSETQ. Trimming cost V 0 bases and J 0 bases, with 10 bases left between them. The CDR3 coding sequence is TGCGCCAGCAGCTTGGCACCAGGGGCCTCCTACGAGCAGTACGTC. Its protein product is CASSLAPGASYEQYV.

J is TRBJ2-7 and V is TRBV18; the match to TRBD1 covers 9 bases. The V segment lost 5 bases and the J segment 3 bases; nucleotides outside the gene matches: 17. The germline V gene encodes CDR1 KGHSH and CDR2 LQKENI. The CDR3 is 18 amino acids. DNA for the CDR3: TGTGCCAGCTCATCGCTTATTACCGGGACAGGGCGTATCTACGAGCAGTACTTC. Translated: CASSSLITGTGRIYEQYF.

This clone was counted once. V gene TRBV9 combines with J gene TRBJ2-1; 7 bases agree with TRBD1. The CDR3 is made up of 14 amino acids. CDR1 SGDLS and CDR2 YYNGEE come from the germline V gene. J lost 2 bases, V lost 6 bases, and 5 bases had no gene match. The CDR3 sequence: CASTHGTAYNEQFF. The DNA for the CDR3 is TGTGCCAGCACCCACGGGACAGCCTACAATGAGCAGTTCTTC. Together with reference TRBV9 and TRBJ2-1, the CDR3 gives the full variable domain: DSGVTQTPKHLITATGQRVTLRCSPRSGDLSVYWYQQSLDQGLQFLIQYYNGEERAKGNILERFSAQQFPDLHSELNLSSLELGDSALYFCASTHGTAYNEQFFGPGTRLTVL.

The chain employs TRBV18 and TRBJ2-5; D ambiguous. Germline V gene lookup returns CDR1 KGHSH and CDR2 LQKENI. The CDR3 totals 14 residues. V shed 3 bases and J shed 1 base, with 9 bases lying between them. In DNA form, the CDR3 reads TGTGCCAGCTCACCTAGGCGGTTCCAAGAGACCCAGTACTTC. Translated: CASSPRRFQETQYF.

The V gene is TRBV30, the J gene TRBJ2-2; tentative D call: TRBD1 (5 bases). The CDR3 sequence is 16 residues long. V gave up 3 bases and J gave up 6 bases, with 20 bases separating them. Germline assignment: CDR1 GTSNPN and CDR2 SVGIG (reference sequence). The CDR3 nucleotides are TGTGCCTGGAGGTTGCAGGGATGGGTTTACGCCGGGGAGCTGTTTTTT. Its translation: CAWRLQGWVYAGELFF.

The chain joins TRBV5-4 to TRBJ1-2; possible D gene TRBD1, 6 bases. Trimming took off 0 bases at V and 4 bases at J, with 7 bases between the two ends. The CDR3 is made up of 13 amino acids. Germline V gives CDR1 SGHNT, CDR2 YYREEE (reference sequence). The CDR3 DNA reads TGTGCCAGCAGCTTGGAGGGGGGCTATGGCTACACCTTC. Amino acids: CASSLEGGYGYTF. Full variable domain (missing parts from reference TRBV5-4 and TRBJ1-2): ETGVTQSPTHLIKTRGQQVTLRCSSQSGHNTVSWYQQALGQGPQFIFQYYREEENGRGNFPPRFSGLQFPNYSSELNVNALELDDSALYLCASSLEGGYGYTFGSGTRLTVV.

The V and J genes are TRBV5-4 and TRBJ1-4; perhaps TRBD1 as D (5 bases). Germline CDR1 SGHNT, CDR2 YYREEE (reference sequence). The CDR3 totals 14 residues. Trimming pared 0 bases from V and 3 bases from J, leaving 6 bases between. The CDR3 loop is CASSLEGPNEKLFF. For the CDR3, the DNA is TGTGCCAGCAGCTTGGAGGGGCCTAATGAAAAACTGTTTTTT.

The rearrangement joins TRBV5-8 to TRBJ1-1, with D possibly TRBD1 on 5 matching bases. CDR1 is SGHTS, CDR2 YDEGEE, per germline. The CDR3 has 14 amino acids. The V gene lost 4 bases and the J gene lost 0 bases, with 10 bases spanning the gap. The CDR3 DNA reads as TGTGCCAGCAGCAAAGACAGCATGAACACTGAAGCTTTCTTT. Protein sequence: CASSKDSMNTEAFF.

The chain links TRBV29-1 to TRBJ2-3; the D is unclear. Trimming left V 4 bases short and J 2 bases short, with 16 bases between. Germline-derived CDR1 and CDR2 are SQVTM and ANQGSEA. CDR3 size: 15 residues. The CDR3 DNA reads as TGCAGCGTTGGTTTCTCGGCGGCTGCCACAGATACGCAGTATTTT. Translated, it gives CSVGFSAAATDTQYF.

The CDR3 loop reads CASSLAGSSNEQFF. CDR3 nucleotides: TGTGCCAGCAGCTTGGCCGGTAGTTCCAATGAGCAGTTCTTC. The chain recombines TRBV5-4 with TRBJ2-1; no clear D gene. There are 14 residues in the CDR3. V was trimmed by 0 bases and J by 6 bases, leaving 10 bases between them. Germline V lookup: CDR1 SGHNT, CDR2 YYREEE (reference sequence).

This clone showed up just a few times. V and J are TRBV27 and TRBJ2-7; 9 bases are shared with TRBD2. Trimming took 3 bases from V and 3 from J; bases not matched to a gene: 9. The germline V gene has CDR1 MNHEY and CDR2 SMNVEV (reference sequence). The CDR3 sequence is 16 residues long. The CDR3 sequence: CASSLVTSGSGYEQYF. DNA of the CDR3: TGTGCCAGCAGTTTGGTGACTAGCGGTTCGGGCTACGAGCAGTACTTC.

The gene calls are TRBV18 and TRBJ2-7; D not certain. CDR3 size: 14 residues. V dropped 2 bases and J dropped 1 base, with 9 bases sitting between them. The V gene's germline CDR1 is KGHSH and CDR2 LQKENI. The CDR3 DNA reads TGTGCCAGCTCACCATCGGCCAAATCCTACGAGCAGTACTTC. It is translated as CASSPSAKSYEQYF.

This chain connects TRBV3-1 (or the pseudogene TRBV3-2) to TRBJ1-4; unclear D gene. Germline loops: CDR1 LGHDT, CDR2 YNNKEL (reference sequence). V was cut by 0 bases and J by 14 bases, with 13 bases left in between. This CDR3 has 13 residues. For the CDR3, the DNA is TGTGCCAGCAGCCAAGATTTGAGTCAGGTTCTGTTTTTT. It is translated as CASSQDLSQVLFF.